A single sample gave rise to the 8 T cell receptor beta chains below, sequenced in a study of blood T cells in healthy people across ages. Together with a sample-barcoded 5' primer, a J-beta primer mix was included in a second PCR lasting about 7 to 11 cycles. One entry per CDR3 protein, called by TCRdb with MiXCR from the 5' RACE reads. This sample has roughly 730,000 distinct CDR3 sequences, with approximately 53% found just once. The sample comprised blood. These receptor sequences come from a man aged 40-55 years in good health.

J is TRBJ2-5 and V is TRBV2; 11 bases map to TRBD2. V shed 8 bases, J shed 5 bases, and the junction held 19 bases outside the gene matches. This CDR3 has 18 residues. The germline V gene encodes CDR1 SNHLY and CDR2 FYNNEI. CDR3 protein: CASRYSGTSGLQWETQYF. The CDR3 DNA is TGTGCCAGCCGATACTCCGGGACTAGCGGCCTACAATGGGAGACCCAGTACTTC.

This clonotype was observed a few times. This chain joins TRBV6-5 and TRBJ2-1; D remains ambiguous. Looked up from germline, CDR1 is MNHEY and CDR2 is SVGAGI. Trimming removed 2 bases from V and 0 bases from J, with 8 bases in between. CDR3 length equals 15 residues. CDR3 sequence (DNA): TGTGCCAGCAGTTACCGGGCGGTCTCCTACAATGAGCAGTTCTTC. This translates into CASSYRAVSYNEQFF.

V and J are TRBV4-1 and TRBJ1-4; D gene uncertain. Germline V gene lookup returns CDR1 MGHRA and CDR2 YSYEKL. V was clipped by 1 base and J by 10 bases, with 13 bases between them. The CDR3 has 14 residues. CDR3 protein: CASSQGRAGLKLFF. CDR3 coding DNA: TGCGCCAGCAGCCAAGGGCGTGCGGGGTTAAAACTGTTTTTT.

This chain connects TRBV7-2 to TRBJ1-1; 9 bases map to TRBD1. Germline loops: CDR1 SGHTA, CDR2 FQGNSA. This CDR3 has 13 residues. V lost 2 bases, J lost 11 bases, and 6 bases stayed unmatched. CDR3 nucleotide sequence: TGTGCCAGCAGCTTACGGGGGACAGGGAGGGCTTTCTTT. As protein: CASSLRGTGRAFF. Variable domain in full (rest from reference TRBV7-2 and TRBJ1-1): GAGVSQSPSNKVTEKGKDVELRCDPISGHTALYWYRQSLGQGLEFLIYFQGNSAPDKSGLPSDRFSAERTGGSVSTLTIQRTQQEDSAVYLCASSLRGTGRAFFGQGTRLTVV.

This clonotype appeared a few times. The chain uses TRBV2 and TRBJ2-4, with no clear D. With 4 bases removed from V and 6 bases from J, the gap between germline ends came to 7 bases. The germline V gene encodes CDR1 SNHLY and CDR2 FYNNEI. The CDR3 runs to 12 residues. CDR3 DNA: TGTGCCAGCAGTGGCCAGAGAAACATTCAGTACTTC. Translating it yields CASSGQRNIQYF.

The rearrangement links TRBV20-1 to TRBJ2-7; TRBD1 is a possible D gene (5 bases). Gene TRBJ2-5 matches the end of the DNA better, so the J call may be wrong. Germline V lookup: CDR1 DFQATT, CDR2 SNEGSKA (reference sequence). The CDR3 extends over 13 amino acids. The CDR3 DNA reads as TGCAGTGCAATTTACAGGAATCAAGAGACCCAGTACTTC. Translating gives CSAIYRNQETQYF.

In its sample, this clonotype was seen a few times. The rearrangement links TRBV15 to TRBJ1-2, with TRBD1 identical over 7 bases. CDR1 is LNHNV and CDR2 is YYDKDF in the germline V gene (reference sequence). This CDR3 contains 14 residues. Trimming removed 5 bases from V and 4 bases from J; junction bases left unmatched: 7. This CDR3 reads CATSGGGGFYGYTF. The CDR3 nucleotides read TGTGCCACCAGCGGTGGAGGGGGCTTCTATGGCTACACCTTC.

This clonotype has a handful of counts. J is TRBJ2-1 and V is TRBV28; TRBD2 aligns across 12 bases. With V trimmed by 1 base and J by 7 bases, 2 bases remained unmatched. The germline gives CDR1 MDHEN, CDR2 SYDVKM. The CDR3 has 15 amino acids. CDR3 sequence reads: CASSLSGLAGNEQFF. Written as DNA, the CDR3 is TGTGCCAGCAGTTTATCCGGACTAGCGGGGAATGAGCAGTTCTTC.